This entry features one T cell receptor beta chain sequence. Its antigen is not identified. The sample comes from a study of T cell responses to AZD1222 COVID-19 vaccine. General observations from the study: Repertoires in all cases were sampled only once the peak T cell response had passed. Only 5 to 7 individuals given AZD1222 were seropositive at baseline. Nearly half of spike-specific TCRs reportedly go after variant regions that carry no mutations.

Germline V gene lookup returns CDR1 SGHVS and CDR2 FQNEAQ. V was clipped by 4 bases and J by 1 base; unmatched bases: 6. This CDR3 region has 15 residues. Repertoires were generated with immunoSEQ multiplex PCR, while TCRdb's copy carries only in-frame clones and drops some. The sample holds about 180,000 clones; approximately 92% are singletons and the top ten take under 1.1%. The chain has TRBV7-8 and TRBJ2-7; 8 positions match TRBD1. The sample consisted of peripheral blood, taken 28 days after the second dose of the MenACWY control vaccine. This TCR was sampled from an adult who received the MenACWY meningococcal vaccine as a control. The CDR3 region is CASSSRDRLSYEQYF. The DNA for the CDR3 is TGTGCCAGCAGCTCCCGGGACAGGCTTTCCTACGAGCAGTACTTC.